This T cell receptor beta chain was sequenced during a study of blood T cell repertoires in COVID-19. Background on the study: The origin of the acute and convalescent COVID-19 samples was the United States, Italy and Spain. T cells, B-cell-depleted T cells, or PBMCs supplied cDNA or gDNA.

V was shortened by 4 bases and J by 8 bases, with 11 bases between the two germline ends. The CDR3 totals 13 residues. Germline assignment: CDR1 MNHEY and CDR2 SVGEGT. A few counts support this clone. Under the authors' procedure: The assay estimated nucleated cells by amplifying reference gene primers. The data were produced by immunoSEQ multiplex PCR, yet TCRdb's version contains in-frame clones alone and is incomplete. V and J calls and clone size are as listed in that table; D and trimming were resolved from the DNA. This table has about 53,000 clones, almost 85% appearing once. Sequencing used peripheral blood. The receptor was isolated from a human donor in a cohort sampled during active COVID-19. This chain connects TRBV6-2 or TRBV6-3 to TRBJ2-2; no reliable D call. The CDR3 loop is CASSSTTAGELFF. DNA of the CDR3: TGTGCCAGCAGTTCCACTACGGCAGGGGAGCTGTTTTTT.